What follows describes a single T cell receptor (beta chain). The antigen remains undetermined. V was clipped by 8 bases and J by 8 bases, with 18 bases between them. The CDR3 is 14 amino acids. Per germline, CDR1 MDHEN and CDR2 SYDVKM. All donors were Caucasian adults living in Nashville, Tennessee. Negatively enriched CD4+ T cells were divided by CD45RA into naive and memory. The data belong to a study of shared clonotypes between healthy human individuals. General study findings and limits: Sequencing depth was expected to affect clonotype sharing among donors.

Original handling: In the immunoSEQ data, sequences were junction-only and lacked quality scores, so filtering differed. TCRdb keeps only in-frame clones here, not all; method: immunoSEQ multiplex PCR. The D gene and trimming were derived from the DNA, and the V and J assignments and clone size from that table. In the table there are around 2.5 million clones, approximately 93% of which are singletons. Sequenced input: naive CD4+ T cells from PBMCs. Documented subset: CD45RA+ positively selected. The V gene is TRBV28, the J gene TRBJ1-4; D might be TRBD1 (6 bases). This TCR came from a man between 18 and 29 years old in good health. Some clones in this sample may be carry-over from other donors' samples. DNA of the CDR3: TGTGCCAGCCGAACGGGGCAGGGGAAGGAAAAACTGTTTTTT. Its translation: CASRTGQGKEKLFF.